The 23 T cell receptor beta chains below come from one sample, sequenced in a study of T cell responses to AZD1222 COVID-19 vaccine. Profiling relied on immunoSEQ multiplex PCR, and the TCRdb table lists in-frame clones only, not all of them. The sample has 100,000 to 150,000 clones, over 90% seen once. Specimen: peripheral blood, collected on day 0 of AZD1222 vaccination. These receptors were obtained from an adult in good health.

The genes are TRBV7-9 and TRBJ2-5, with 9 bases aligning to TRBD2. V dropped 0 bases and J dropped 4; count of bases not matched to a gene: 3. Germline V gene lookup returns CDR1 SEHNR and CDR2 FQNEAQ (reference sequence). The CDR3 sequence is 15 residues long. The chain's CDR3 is CASSLAAGGTETQYF. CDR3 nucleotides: TGTGCCAGCAGCTTAGCCGCGGGAGGGACAGAGACCCAGTACTTC.

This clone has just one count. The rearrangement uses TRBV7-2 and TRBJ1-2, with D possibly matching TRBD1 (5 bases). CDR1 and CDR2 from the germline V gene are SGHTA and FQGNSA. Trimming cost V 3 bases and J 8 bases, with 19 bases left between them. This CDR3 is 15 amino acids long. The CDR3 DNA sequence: TGTGCCAGCAGCTTGACAGCCGACCCTGCCGTGGGCTACACCTTC. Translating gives CASSLTADPAVGYTF.

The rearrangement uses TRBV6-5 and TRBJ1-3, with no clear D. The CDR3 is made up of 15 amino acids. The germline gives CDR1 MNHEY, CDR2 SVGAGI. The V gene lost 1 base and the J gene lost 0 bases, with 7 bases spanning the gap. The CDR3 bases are TGTGCCAGCAGTTACTGGCGCGGCTCTGGAAACACCATATATTTT. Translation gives CASSYWRGSGNTIYF.

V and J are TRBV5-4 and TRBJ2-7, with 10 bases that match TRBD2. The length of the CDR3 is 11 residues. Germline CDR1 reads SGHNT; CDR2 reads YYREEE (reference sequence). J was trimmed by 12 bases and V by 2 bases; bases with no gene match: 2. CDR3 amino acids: CASSFSGRLYF. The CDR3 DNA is TGTGCCAGCAGCTTTAGCGGGAGGCTGTACTTC.

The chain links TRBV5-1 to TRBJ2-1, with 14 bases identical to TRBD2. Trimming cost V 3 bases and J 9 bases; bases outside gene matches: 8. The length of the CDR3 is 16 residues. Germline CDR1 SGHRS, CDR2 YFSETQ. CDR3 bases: TGCGCCAGCAGCTCCCAAACCGGGACTAGCGGGAGTGAGCAGTTCTTC. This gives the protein CASSSQTGTSGSEQFF. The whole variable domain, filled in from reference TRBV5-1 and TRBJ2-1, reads KAGVTQTPRYLIKTRGQQVTLSCSPISGHRSVSWYQQTPGQGLQFLFEYFSETQRNKGNFPGRFSGRQFSNSRSEMNVSTLELGDSALYLCASSSQTGTSGSEQFFGPGTRLTVL.

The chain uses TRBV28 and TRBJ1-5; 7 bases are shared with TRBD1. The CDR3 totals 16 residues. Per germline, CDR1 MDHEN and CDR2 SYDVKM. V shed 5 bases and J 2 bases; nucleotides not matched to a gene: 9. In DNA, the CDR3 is TGTGCCAGCAGTCCCCGACAGGGTTATGGCAATCAGCCCCAGCATTTT. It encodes CASSPRQGYGNQPQHF.

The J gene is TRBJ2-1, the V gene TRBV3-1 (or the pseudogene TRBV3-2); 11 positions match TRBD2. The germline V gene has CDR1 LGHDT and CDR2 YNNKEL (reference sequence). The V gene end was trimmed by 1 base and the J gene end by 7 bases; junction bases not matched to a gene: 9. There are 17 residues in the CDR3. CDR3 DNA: TGTGCCAGCAGCCAAGCGTCTAGCGGGAGGCGGGGGAATGAGCAGTTCTTC. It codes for CASSQASSGRRGNEQFF.

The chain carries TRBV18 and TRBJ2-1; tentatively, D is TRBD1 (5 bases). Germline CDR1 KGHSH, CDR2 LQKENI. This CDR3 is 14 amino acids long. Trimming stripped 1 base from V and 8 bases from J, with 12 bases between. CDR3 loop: CASSPRWTTHEQFF. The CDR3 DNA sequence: TGTGCCAGCTCACCACGATGGACAACGCATGAGCAGTTCTTC.

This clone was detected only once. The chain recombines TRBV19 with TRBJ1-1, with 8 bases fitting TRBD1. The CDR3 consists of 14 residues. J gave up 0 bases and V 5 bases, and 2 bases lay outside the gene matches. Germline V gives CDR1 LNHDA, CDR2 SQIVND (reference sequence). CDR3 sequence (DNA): TGTGCCAGTAGTTCGGACAGGGTGAACACTGAAGCTTTCTTT. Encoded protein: CASSSDRVNTEAFF.

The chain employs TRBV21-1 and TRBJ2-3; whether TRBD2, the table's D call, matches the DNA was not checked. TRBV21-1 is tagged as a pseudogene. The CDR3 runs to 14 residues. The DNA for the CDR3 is TGTGCCGGCAAGACTAGCGGGAGTTCAGATACGCAGTATTTT. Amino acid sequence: CAGKTSGSSDTQYF.

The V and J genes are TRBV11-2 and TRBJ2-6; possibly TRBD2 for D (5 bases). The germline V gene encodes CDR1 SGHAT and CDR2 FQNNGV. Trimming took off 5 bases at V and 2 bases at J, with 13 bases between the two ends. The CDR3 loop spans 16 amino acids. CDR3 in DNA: TGTGCCAGCAGCCACGTTCGGGAACCTGGGGCCAACGTCCTGACTTTC. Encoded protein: CASSHVREPGANVLTF.

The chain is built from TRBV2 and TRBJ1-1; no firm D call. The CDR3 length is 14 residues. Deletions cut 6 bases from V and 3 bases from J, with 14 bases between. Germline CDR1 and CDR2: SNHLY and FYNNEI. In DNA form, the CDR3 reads TGTGCCAGCAGGCCGGGGATATCAGACACTGAAGCTTTCTTT. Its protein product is CASRPGISDTEAFF.

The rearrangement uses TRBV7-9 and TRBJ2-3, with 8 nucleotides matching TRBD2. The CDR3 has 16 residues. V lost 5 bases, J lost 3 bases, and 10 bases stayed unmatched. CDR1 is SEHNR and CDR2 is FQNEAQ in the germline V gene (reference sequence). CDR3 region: CASSRTSGGGTDTQYF. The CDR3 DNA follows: TGTGCCAGCAGCCGAACTAGCGGTGGGGGGACAGATACGCAGTATTTT.

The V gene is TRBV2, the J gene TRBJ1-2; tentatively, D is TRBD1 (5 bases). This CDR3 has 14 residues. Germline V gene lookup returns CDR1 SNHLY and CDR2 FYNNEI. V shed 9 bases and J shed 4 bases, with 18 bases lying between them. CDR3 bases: TGTGCCAGTCTCTCTGGGGACCGAGTCTATGGCTACACCTTC. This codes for CASLSGDRVYGYTF.

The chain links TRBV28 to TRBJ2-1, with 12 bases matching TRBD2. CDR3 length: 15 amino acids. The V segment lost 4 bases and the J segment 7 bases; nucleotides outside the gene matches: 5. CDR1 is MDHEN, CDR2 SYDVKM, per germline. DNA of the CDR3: TGTGCCAGCAGTTCTCGTGGACTAGCGGGAAATGAGCAGTTCTTC. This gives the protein CASSSRGLAGNEQFF.

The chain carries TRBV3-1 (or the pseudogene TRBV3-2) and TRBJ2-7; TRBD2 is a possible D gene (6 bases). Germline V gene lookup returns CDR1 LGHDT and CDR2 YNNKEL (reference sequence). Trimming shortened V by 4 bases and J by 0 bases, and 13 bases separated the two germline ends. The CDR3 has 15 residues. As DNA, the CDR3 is TGTGCCAGCAGCCCTCTGGCGGGATTCTCCTACGAGCAGTACTTC. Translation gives CASSPLAGFSYEQYF.

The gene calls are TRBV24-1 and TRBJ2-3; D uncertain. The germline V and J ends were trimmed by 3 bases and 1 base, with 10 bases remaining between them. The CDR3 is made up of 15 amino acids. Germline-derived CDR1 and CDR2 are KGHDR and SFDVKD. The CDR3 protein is CATSDPGVGTDTQYF. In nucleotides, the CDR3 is TGTGCCACCAGTGATCCAGGCGTGGGCACAGATACGCAGTATTTT.

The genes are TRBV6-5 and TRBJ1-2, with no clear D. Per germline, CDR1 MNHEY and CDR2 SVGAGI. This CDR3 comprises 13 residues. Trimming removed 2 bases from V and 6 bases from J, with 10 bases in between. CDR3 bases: TGTGCCAGCAGTTACAGGTCCGGGGATGGCTACACCTTC. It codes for CASSYRSGDGYTF.

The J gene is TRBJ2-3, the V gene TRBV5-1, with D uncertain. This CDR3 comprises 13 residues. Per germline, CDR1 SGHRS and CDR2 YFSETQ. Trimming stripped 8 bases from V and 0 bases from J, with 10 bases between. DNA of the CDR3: TGCGCCAGTCAACAGCCTAGCACAGATACGCAGTATTTT. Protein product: CASQQPSTDTQYF.

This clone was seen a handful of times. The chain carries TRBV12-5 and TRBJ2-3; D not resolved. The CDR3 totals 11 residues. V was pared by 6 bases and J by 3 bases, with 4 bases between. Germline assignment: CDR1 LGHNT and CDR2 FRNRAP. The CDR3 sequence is CASGITDTQYF. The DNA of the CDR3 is TGTGCTAGTGGAATAACAGATACGCAGTATTTT.

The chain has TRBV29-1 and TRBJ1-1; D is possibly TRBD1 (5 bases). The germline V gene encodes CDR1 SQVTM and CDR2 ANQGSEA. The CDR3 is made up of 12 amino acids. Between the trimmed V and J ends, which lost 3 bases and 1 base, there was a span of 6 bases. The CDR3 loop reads CSVDTGNTEAFF. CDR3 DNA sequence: TGCAGCGTTGATACAGGGAACACTGAAGCTTTCTTT.

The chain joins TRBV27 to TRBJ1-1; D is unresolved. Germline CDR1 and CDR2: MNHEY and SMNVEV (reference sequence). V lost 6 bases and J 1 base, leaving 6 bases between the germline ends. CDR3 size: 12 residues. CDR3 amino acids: CASRGQNTEAFF. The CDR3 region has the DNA TGTGCCAGCAGAGGCCAGAACACTGAAGCTTTCTTT.

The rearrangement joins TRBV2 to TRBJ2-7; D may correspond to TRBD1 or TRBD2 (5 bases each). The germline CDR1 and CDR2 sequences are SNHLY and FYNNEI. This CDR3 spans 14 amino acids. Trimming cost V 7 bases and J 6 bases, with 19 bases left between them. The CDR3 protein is CASNWGPPEAEQYF. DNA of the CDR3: TGTGCCAGCAATTGGGGACCGCCAGAGGCCGAGCAGTACTTC.